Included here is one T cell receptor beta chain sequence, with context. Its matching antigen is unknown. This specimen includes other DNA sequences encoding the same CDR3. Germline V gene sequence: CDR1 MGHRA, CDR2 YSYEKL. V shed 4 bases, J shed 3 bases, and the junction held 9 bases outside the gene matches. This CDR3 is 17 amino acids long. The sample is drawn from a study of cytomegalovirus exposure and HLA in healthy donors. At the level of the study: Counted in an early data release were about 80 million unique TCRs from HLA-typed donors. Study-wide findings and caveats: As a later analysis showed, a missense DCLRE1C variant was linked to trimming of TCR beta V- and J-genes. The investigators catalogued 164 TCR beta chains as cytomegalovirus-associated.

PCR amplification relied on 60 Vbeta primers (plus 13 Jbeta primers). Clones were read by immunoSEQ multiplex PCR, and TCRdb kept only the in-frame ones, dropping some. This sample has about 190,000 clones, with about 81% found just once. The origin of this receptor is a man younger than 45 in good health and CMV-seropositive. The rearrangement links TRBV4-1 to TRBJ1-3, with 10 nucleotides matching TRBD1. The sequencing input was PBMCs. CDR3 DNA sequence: TGCGCCAGCAGCCCTCCCCGTCGGACAGGGGGTGGAAACACCATATATTTT. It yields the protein CASSPPRRTGGGNTIYF.